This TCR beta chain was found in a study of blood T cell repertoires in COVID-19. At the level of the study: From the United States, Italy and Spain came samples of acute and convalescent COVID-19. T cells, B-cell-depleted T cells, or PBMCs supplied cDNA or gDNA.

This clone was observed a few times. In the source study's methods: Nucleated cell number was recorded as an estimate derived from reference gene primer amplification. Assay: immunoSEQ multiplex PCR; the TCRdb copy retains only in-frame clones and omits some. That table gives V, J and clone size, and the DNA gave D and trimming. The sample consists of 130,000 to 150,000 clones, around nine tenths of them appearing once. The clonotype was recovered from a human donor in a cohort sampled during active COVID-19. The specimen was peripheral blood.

CDR3 nucleotides: TGCGCCAGCAGCCAACCGGGAGAGGCGGGCTATGGCTACACCTTC. Translating it yields CASSQPGEAGYGYTF. The chain uses TRBV4-1 and TRBJ1-2, with D unclear. Trimming removed 2 bases from V and 4 bases from J, with 14 bases in between. The CDR3 is made up of 15 amino acids. Per the germline V gene, CDR1 is MGHRA and CDR2 is YSYEKL.